This T cell receptor beta chain was identified during a study of shared clonotypes between healthy human individuals. Overall study: Serving as donors were a couple of women and three men, whose ages spanned 18 to 49.

Study outcomes and limitations: Unshared clonotypes carried lower generation probabilities than those common to all four donors.

V dropped 5 bases and J dropped 5 bases, with 9 bases sitting between them. CDR1 MGHDK and CDR2 SYGVNS come from the germline V gene. The CDR3 is made up of 13 amino acids. Each donor was a Caucasian adult residing in Nashville, Tennessee. This clone has only a few counts. The antigen remains undetermined. As handled by the study authors: Filtering differed because ImmunoSEQ produced junction-only sequences that carried no quality scores. The data were produced by immunoSEQ multiplex PCR, yet TCRdb's version contains in-frame clones alone and is incomplete. V and J calls and clone size are copied from that table; D and trimming were computed from the DNA. The sample shows roughly 1 million clones, around 76% of them seen only once.

This clonotype was sampled from a man between 18 and 35 years old in good health. The J gene is TRBJ1-4, the V gene TRBV25-1; D possibly corresponds to TRBD1 (6 bases). Sequencing was carried out using memory CD4+ T cells sorted from blood. Stated subset: CD45RA-negative fraction. As DNA, the CDR3 is TGTGCCAGCAGTAAACAGGGCAATGAAAAACTGTTTTTT. As protein: CASSKQGNEKLFF.